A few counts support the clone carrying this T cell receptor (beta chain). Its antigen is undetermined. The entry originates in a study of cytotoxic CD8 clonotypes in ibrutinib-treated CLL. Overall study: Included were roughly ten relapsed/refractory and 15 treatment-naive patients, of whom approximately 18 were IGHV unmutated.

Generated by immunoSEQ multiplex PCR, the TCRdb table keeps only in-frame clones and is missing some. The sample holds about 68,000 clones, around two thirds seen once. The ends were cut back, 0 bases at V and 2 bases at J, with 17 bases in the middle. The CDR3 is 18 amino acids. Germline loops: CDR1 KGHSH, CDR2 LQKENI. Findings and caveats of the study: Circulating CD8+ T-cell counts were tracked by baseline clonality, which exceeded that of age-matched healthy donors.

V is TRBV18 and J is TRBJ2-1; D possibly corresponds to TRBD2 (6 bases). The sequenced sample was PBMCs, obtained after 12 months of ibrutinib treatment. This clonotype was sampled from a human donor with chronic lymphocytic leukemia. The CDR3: CASSPPRGRGLTYNEQFF. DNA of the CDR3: TGTGCCAGCTCACCACCGAGGGGCCGGGGGTTGACCTACAATGAGCAGTTCTTC.